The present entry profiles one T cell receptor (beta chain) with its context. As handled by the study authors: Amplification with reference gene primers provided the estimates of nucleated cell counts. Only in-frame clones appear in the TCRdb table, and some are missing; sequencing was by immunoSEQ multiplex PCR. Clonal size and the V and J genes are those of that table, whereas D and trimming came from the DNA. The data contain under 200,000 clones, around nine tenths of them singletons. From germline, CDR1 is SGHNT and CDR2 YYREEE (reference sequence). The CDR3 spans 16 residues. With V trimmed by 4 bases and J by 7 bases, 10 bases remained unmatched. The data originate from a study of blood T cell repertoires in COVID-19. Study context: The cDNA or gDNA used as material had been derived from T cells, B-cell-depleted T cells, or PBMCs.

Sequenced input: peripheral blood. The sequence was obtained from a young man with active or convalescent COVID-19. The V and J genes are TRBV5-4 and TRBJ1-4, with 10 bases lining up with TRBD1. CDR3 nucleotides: TGTGCCAGCAGCAAACGAGGGGGACAGGGGAGTGAAAAACTGTTTTTT. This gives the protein CASSKRGGQGSEKLFF.